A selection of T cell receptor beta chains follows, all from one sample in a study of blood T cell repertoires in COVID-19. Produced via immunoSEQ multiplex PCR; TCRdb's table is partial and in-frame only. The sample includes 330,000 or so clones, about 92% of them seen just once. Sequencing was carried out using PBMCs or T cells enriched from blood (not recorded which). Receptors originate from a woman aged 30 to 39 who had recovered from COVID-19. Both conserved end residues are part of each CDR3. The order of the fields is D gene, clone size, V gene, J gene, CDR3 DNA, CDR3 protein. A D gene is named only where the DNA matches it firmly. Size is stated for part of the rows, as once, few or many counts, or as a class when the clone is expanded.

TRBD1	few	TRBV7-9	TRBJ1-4	TGTGCCGTCACCCTCAGGACAGGGGGCGCGGGAAAAGAAAAACTGTTTTTT	CAVTLRTGGAGKEKLFF
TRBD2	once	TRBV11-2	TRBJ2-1	TGTGCCAGCAGCGCTAGCAGCGGCGGGAGGGCCACTGAGCAGTTCTTC	CASSASSGGRATEQFF
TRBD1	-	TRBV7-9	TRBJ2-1	TGTGCCAGCAGCTTAGAAGGCGGGACAGGGACTGGTGAGCAGTTCTTC	CASSLEGGTGTGEQFF
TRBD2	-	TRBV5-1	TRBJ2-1	TGCGCCAGCAGCTCGATACTAGCGGGAGCTTCCGGAGAGCAGTTCTTC	CASSSILAGASGEQFF
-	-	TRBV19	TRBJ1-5	TGTGCCAGTAGTATTTCCACAGGGCAGCCCCAGCATTTT	CASSISTGQPQHF
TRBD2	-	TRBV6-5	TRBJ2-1	TGTGCCAGCAGCCCAATAGCGGGAAGTGAGCAGTTCTTC	CASSPIAGSEQFF
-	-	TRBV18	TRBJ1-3	TGTGCCAGCTCACCGGAGTACGGCTCTGGAAACACCATATATTTT	CASSPEYGSGNTIYF
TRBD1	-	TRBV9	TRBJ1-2	TGTGCCAGCAGCTCTCGGACAGGAACTAACTATGGCTACACCTTC	CASSSRTGTNYGYTF
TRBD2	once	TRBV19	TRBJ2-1	TGTGCCAGTCAAGTGCTAGCGGGAGGGCCGAGTGAGCAGTTCTTC	CASQVLAGGPSEQFF
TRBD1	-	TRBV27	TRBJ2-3	TGTGCCAGCAGTTTCCTGACAGGGGGGTACACAGATACGCAGTATTTT	CASSFLTGGYTDTQYF
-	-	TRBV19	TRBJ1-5	TGTGCCAGTAGTATTACCAGGGGATTTCAGCCCCAGCATTTT	CASSITRGFQPQHF
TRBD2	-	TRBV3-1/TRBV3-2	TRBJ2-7	TGTGCCAGCACCGGAGCGGGAGGGGTCGAGCAGTACTTC	CASTGAGGVEQYF
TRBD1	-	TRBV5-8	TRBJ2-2	TGTGCCAGCAGCTCAGGACAGGAAGCGATCGGGGAGCTGTTTTTT	CASSSGQEAIGELFF
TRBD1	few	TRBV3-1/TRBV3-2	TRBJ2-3	TGTGCCAGCAGCCAAGATTGGTGGACAGGGGGTTCAGATACGCAGTATTTT	CASSQDWWTGGSDTQYF
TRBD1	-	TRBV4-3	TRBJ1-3	TGCGCCAGCAGCCAAGACCCTGGACAGGAGGCTGGAAACACCATATATTTT	CASSQDPGQEAGNTIYF
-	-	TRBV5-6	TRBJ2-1	TGTGCCAGCAGCCCCCCGCCGGGGTCGCCCTCCTACAATGAGCAGTTCTTC	CASSPPPGSPSYNEQFF
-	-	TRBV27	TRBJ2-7	TGTGCCAGCAGTTTATCCCAATCCTACGAGCAGTACTTC	CASSLSQSYEQYF
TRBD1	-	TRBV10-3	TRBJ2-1	TGTGCCATCAATCCGGGACAGGGGCTTTACAATGAGCAGTTCTTC	CAINPGQGLYNEQFF
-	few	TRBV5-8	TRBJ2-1	TGTGCCAGCAGCTTCCGGACAGTTTCTGGTGAGCAGTTCTTC	CASSFRTVSGEQFF
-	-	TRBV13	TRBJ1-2	TGTGCCAGCAGCACCCCCGGAGGTGGCTACACCTTC	CASSTPGGGYTF
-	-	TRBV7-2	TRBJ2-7	TGTGCCAGCAGCTTTACCGGGGTACTAGGGACCTACGAGCAGTACTTC	CASSFTGVLGTYEQYF
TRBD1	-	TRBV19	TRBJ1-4	TGTGCCAGTAGGACAGGGGGCGACGAAAAACTGTTTTTT	CASRTGGDEKLFF
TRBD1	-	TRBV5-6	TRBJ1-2	TGTGCCAGCAGCCCGGGACAGGGGGCAGGGGGCTACACCTTC	CASSPGQGAGGYTF
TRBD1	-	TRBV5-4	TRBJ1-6	TGTGCCAGCAGCATACAGGGGTATAATTCACCCCTCCACTTT	CASSIQGYNSPLHF
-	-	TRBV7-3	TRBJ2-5	TGTGCCAGCAGCTTAACTCGGGACACCCAAGAGACCCAGTACTTC	CASSLTRDTQETQYF
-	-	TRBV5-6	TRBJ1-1	TGTGCCAGCAGCCCGCGGTTGGGGGGGAACACTGAAGCTTTCTTT	CASSPRLGGNTEAFF
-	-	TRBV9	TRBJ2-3	TGTGCCAGCAGCGTATCCGGTATCAGCACAGATACGCAGTATTTT	CASSVSGISTDTQYF
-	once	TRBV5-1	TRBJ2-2	TGCGCCAGCAGCTTGGTACAGACCAACACCGGGGAGCTGTTTTTT	CASSLVQTNTGELFF
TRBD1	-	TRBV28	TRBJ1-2	TGTGCCAGCAGTTTGCCCGGGACAGCCTATGGCTACACCTTC	CASSLPGTAYGYTF
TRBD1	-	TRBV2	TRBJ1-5	TGTGCCAGCAGTGGGGGCGCAGGACAGGGGGGCAATCAGCCCCAGCATTTT	CASSGGAGQGGNQPQHF
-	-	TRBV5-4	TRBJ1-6	TGTGCCAGCACCGGACCTCAGGTCGGGGAAAATTCACCCCTCCACTTT	CASTGPQVGENSPLHF
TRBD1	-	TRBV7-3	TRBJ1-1	TGTGCCAGCAGCATGACAGGGGGCAACACTGAAGCTTTCTTT	CASSMTGGNTEAFF
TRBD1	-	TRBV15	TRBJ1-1	TGTGCCACCAGCTGGCGACAGGGAAACACTGAAGCTTTCTTT	CATSWRQGNTEAFF
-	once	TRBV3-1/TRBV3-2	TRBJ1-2	TGTGCCAGCAGCCAAGACCCCGGGGGGGACTATGGCTACACCTTC	CASSQDPGGDYGYTF
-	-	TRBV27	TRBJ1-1	TGTGCCAGCAGCCAGGGAATGGGCACTGAAGCTTTCTTT	CASSQGMGTEAFF
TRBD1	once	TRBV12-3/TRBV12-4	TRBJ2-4	TGTGCCAGCAGGGGGACAGAGGTAAACATTCAGTACTTC	CASRGTEVNIQYF
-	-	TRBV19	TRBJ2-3	TGTGCCAGTAGTATACAACAGGGTGGGAGCACAGATACGCAGTATTTT	CASSIQQGGSTDTQYF
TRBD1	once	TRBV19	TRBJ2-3	TGTGCCAGTAGTTCCGGACAGGGGACAGATACGCAGTATTTT	CASSSGQGTDTQYF
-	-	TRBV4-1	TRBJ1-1	TGCGCCAGCAGCCCGATACAGGGATTGAACACTGAAGCTTTCTTT	CASSPIQGLNTEAFF
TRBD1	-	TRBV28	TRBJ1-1	TGTGCCAGCAGTCCGGGACAGGGAGGTCACACTGAAGCTTTCTTT	CASSPGQGGHTEAFF
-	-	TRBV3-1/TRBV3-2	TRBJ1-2	TGTGCCACCCAGGGTATCTATGGCTACACCTTC	CATQGIYGYTF
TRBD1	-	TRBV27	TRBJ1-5	TGTGCCAGCAGCGCCGGGACAGGAGGTCAGCCCCAGCATTTT	CASSAGTGGQPQHF
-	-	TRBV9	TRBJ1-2	TGTGCCAGCAGCGTTGACAAAGACTATGGCTACACCTTC	CASSVDKDYGYTF
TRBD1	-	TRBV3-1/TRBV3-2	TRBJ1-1	TGTGCCAGCAGCCAGGCAGGGGGGACTGAAGCTTTCTTT	CASSQAGGTEAFF
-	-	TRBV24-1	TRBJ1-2	TGTGCCACCAGTGACAACAGCTATGGCTACACCTTC	CATSDNSYGYTF
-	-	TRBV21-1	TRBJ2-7	TGTGCCAGCAGAAGGGGTACAGGGTCTCCGTACGAGCAGTACTTC	CASRRGTGSPYEQYF
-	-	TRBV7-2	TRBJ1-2	TGTGCCAGCAGCTTAGAGCGAGGTGGCTACACCTTC	CASSLERGGYTF
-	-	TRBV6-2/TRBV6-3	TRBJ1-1	TGTGCCAGCAGTTACCAACAGGGCACTGAAGCTTTCTTT	CASSYQQGTEAFF
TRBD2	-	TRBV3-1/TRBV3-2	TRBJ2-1	TGTGCCAGCAGCCAAGATGGGAGAGCGGGAGTCTCCTACAATGAGCAGTTCTTC	CASSQDGRAGVSYNEQFF
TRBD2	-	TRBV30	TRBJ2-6	TGTGCAAAAGCGGGGGAGGGTGGGGCCAACGTCCTGACTTTC	CAKAGEGGANVLTF
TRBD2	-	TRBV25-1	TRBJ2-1	TGTGCCAGCAGTCCCGTAGCGGGACGGGACAATGAGCAGTTCTTC	CASSPVAGRDNEQFF
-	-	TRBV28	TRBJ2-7	TGTGCCAGCAGCACCCCCGGGACTGCCAACGCCGAGCAGTACTTC	CASSTPGTANAEQYF
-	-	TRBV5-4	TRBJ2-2	TGTGCCAGCAGCTTGACGGACACCGGGGAGCTGTTTTTT	CASSLTDTGELFF
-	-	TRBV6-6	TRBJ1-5	TGTGCCAGCAGTTTACAGGGAGTTGGCAATCAGCCCCAGCATTTT	CASSLQGVGNQPQHF
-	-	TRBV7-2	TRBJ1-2	TGTGCCAGCAGCCACAGGGCGGGTAGGGATGGCTACACCTTC	CASSHRAGRDGYTF
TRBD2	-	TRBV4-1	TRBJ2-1	TGCGCCAGCAGTCAGACTAGCGGGAGGGCCTCCTACAATGAGCAGTTCTTC	CASSQTSGRASYNEQFF
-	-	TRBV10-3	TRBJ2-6	TGTGCCCTATACTTTGAGGGGGACGAAGATAGCGCGGGGGCCAACGTCCTGACTTTC	CALYFEGDEDSAGANVLTF